The 25 T cell receptor beta chains given below trace back to one sample, sequenced in a study of response to subunit inactivated influenza vaccine. Using its own MiXCR run on the RT-PCR reads, TCRdb lists one record per CDR3 protein. The table has 500,000 to 600,000 distinct CDR3 sequences, approximately 15% seen once. The source was CD4+ T cells sorted from PBMCs, collected roughly 24 months after vaccination. The receptors shown here come from a man aged 45-69 years who received an inactivated influenza vaccine.

In nucleotides, the CDR3 is TGTGCCAGCAGCGAGCGGGTCGGGGGCCACACAGATACGCAGTATTTT. Amino acids: CASSERVGGHTDTQYF. The chain is built from TRBV7-9 and TRBJ2-3; the D gene could be TRBD1 or TRBD2 (6 bases each). The CDR3 runs 16 residues. Germline loops: CDR1 SEHNR, CDR2 FQNEAQ (reference sequence). Trimming left V 5 bases short and J 2 bases short, with 17 bases between.

Only a few counts were recorded for this clonotype. This chain connects TRBV7-9 to TRBJ1-2, with D unclear. CDR1 is SEHNR, CDR2 FQNEAQ, per germline (reference sequence). Trimming removed 1 base from V and 4 bases from J, with 16 bases in between. The CDR3 loop spans 16 amino acids. The CDR3 is CASSLDLWGSIYGYTF. The CDR3 DNA is TGTGCCAGCAGCTTAGATTTATGGGGTTCCATCTATGGCTACACCTTC.

This clonotype was detected a few times. The V call is TRBV6-1, the J call TRBJ2-1, with D tentatively TRBD1 (6 bases). From germline, CDR1 is MNHNS and CDR2 SASEGT. Trimming cost V 5 bases and J 7 bases, with 15 bases left between them. The CDR3 covers 14 residues. CDR3 sequence reads: CASSKTGLGNEQFF. The CDR3 DNA follows: TGTGCCAGCAGTAAAACAGGGCTCGGGAATGAGCAGTTCTTC.

This clonotype was recorded a few times. The V and J genes are TRBV6-5 and TRBJ2-5, with D possibly TRBD2 on 6 matching bases. Germline assignment: CDR1 MNHEY and CDR2 SVGAGI. The V end lost 0 bases, the J end lost 5 bases, and 10 bases lay between the germline ends. The CDR3 runs to 14 residues. In nucleotides, the CDR3 is TGTGCCAGCAGTTACTCCCGGGGGTGGGAGACCCAGTACTTC. Its protein product is CASSYSRGWETQYF.

This rearrangement joins TRBV23-1 to TRBJ2-1; TRBD2 aligns across 9 bases. TRBV23-1 qualifies as an ORF whose function is uncertain. Trimming took 2 bases from V and 3 from J; bases not matched to a gene: 8. The CDR3 totals 17 residues. The DNA for the CDR3 is TGCGCCAGCAGTCAAGGGCTAGCGGGACTCCTCTACAATGAGCAGTTCTTC. Protein product: CASSQGLAGLLYNEQFF.

This clonotype was counted at least ten times. This sequence joins TRBV7-2 and TRBJ1-4; a possible D gene is TRBD1 (5 bases). The CDR3 contains 20 residues. Germline V CDR1 and CDR2: SGHTA, FQGNSA. V was cut by 3 bases and J by 0 bases, with 23 bases left in between. For the CDR3, the DNA is TGTGCCAGCAGCTTGGGGGGTCGGGCCAAAATAGATGCAACTAATGAAAAACTGTTTTTT. Its translation is CASSLGGRAKIDATNEKLFF.

This clonotype was counted ten times or more. The chain has TRBV20-1 and TRBJ1-1, with D perhaps TRBD1 (5 bases). This CDR3 has 14 amino acids. The germline V gene has CDR1 DFQATT and CDR2 SNEGSKA (reference sequence). Trimming removed 5 bases at V and 1 base at J, with 14 bases between. The CDR3 sequence is CSAPRPGANTEAFF. The CDR3 DNA is TGCAGTGCTCCTAGGCCCGGGGCGAACACTGAAGCTTTCTTT.

This chain joins TRBV21-1 and TRBJ1-2. TRBV21-1 is a known pseudogene. The CDR3 is 15 residues long. The CDR3 coding sequence is TGTGCCAGCAGGGACGGGGCCTCAGCTTACTATGGCTACACCTTC. Protein: CASRDGASAYYGYTF.

Details on this clonotype: Possible read error: a much larger clone is one base away. The chain carries TRBV12-3 or TRBV12-4 and TRBJ1-1, with TRBD1 matching over 8 bases. The CDR3 totals 14 residues. The CDR3, as DNA: TGTCCCAGCACCCTGGACAGGGTGGACACTGAAGCTTTCTTT. Translation: CPSTLDRVDTEAFF.

This clonotype occurred a few times. This chain joins TRBV11-2 and TRBJ1-1, with 7 bases matching TRBD1. This CDR3 has 14 amino acids. Unmatched junction bases numbered 13, after V lost 5 bases and J lost 10 bases. CDR1 and CDR2 (germline): SGHAT, FQNNGV. CDR3: CASSPSRQGFGAFF. In nucleotides, the CDR3 is TGTGCCAGCAGCCCCTCTAGACAGGGTTTCGGAGCTTTCTTT.

This clonotype was counted only a few times. This chain uses TRBV28 with TRBJ2-7; perhaps TRBD2 as D (7 bases). CDR1 and CDR2 from the germline V gene are MDHEN and SYDVKM. Deletions cut 2 bases from V and 4 bases from J, with 15 bases between. The CDR3 contains 15 residues. The CDR3: CASSLPDGGRYEQYF. CDR3 DNA sequence: TGTGCCAGCAGTTTACCCGACGGGGGGCGATACGAGCAGTACTTC.

A few counts support this clonotype. V gene TRBV20-1 combines with J gene TRBJ1-4; D uncertain. The CDR3 covers 13 residues. Germline CDR1 is DFQATT and CDR2 is SNEGSKA (reference sequence). Trimming left V 0 bases short and J 8 bases short, with 10 bases between. CDR3 nucleotide sequence: TGCAGTGCTAGAGATTGGACTGGGGAAAAACTGTTTTTT. Residues: CSARDWTGEKLFF.

This clonotype appeared a few times. The chain employs TRBV10-3 and TRBJ2-7; 9 positions match TRBD1. Trimming took 10 bases from V and 6 from J; bases not matched to a gene: 7. This CDR3 has 12 residues. The V gene's germline CDR1 is ENHRY and CDR2 SYGVKD. The CDR3 protein is CATWDRDGEQYF. The CDR3 DNA reads TGTGCCACTTGGGACAGGGACGGCGAGCAGTACTTC.

This clonotype was seen a handful of times. V and J are TRBV20-1 and TRBJ2-7, with D possibly matching TRBD2 (5 bases). The CDR3 runs to 12 residues. Germline lookup yields CDR1 DFQATT and CDR2 SNEGSKA (reference sequence). Trimming stripped 3 bases from V and 4 bases from J, with 10 bases between. The chain's CDR3 is CSASQAVYEQYF. The CDR3 coding sequence is TGCAGTGCTAGCCAAGCGGTGTACGAGCAGTACTTC.

The rearrangement joins TRBV12-3 or TRBV12-4 to TRBJ1-1; possible D gene TRBD1, 5 bases. Trimming left V 6 bases short and J 8 bases short, with 16 bases between. The CDR3 has 13 amino acids. This chain's CDR3 is CASSFTGKTEAFF. CDR3 DNA: TGTGCCAGCAGCTTTACAGGAAAAACCGAAGCTTTCTTT.

In this sample, this clonotype turned up a few times. The rearrangement joins TRBV7-3 to TRBJ2-3; the D is unclear. V shed 1 base and J shed 6 bases, with 8 bases lying between them. The germline CDR1 and CDR2 sequences are SGHTA and FQGTGA. CDR3 length: 13 amino acids. The CDR3 sequence: CASSLNSGDTQYF. Here the CDR3 DNA reads TGTGCCAGCAGCTTAAACTCGGGCGATACGCAGTATTTT.

The chain employs TRBV5-6 and TRBJ2-2, with 8 bases identical to TRBD1. V dropped 0 bases and J dropped 3; count of bases not matched to a gene: 4. The CDR3 has 16 residues. Germline loops: CDR1 SGHDT, CDR2 YYEEEE. The CDR3 loop is CASSLVAQGDTGELFF. CDR3 coding DNA: TGTGCCAGCAGCTTGGTAGCACAGGGGGACACCGGGGAGCTGTTTTTT.

The sample holds a few counts of this clonotype. J is TRBJ2-7 and V is TRBV12-3 or TRBV12-4, with 8 bases identical to TRBD2. The CDR3 is 14 amino acids. After removal of 4 bases from V and 3 bases from J, the junction contained 5 bases not matched to a gene. In DNA, the CDR3 is TGTGCCAGCAGTTCGACTAGCGCCGACTACGAGCAGTACTTC. Its protein is CASSSTSADYEQYF.

The gene calls are TRBV7-9 and TRBJ2-5; 11 bases are a match to TRBD1. With V trimmed by 5 bases and J by 3 bases, 8 bases remained unmatched. Germline lookup yields CDR1 SEHNR and CDR2 FQNEAQ (reference sequence). CDR3 length equals 16 residues. The CDR3 DNA is TGTGCCAGCAGCCCCTTCCGGACAGGGGGCGAAGAGACCCAGTACTTC. This translates into CASSPFRTGGEETQYF.

As regards this clonotype: The junction differs from germline at one of its ends, possibly a read error. The V gene is TRBV4-3, the J gene TRBJ2-1, with 9 bases aligning to TRBD1. Looked up from germline, CDR1 is LGHNA and CDR2 is YSLEER. CDR3 length equals 13 residues. The CDR3 here is CASSQNTGGALVF. The CDR3, as DNA: TGCGCCAGCAGCCAAAACACAGGGGGCGCGTTGGTCTTC.

The V and J genes are TRBV20-1 and TRBJ2-5; a weak D match, TRBD2 (6 bases). V lost 0 bases and J lost 3, with 17 bases in between. Germline CDR1 and CDR2: DFQATT and SNEGSKA (reference sequence). The CDR3 runs to 16 residues. In DNA, the CDR3 is TGCAGTGCTAGAGATCGTCTCCGGAGGGGAAAAGAGACCCAGTACTTC. Translating gives CSARDRLRRGKETQYF.

Many counts were recorded for this clonotype. The CDR3 DNA reads TGTGCCATCAACGGACAGGCGGAAGAGACCCAGTACTTC. Translation: CAINGQAEETQYF. V and J are TRBV10-3 and TRBJ2-5; 7 bases map to TRBD1. The CDR3 extends over 13 amino acids. Trimming took 7 bases from V and 3 from J; bases not matched to a gene: 5. The germline gives CDR1 ENHRY, CDR2 SYGVKD.

This clonotype was observed a few times. This chain uses TRBV28 with TRBJ1-3; D uncertain. CDR3 length equals 13 residues. Trimming removed 7 bases at V and 5 bases at J, with 12 bases between. Germline values: CDR1 MDHEN, CDR2 SYDVKM. The CDR3 sequence: CASKEGPRNTIYF. CDR3 bases: TGTGCCAGCAAAGAGGGCCCGAGAAACACCATATATTTT.

A few counts support this clonotype. This chain joins TRBV27 and TRBJ1-1; tentatively, D is TRBD1 (5 bases). In germline, CDR1 is MNHEY, CDR2 SMNVEV (reference sequence). V was pared by 6 bases and J by 7 bases, with 24 bases between. There are 16 residues in the CDR3. CDR3 sequence (DNA): TGTGCCAGCAGGCCGGTGATGGGGGACGGTTTAGATGAAGCTTTCTTT. It translates to CASRPVMGDGLDEAFF.

This clonotype was observed many times. The chain employs TRBV7-2 and TRBJ2-7; a weak D match, TRBD1 (5 bases). Per germline, CDR1 SGHTA and CDR2 FQGNSA. Deletions cut 2 bases from V and 4 bases from J, with 9 bases between. The CDR3 loop spans 13 amino acids. As DNA, the CDR3 is TGTGCCAGCAGCTTAAACAGGCAGTACGAGCAGTACTTC. Protein sequence: CASSLNRQYEQYF. Looking up the rest from reference TRBV7-2 and TRBJ2-7 gives the full variable domain: GAGVSQSPSNKVTEKGKDVELRCDPISGHTALYWYRQSLGQGLEFLIYFQGNSAPDKSGLPSDRFSAERTGGSVSTLTIQRTQQEDSAVYLCASSLNRQYEQYFGPGTRLTVT.